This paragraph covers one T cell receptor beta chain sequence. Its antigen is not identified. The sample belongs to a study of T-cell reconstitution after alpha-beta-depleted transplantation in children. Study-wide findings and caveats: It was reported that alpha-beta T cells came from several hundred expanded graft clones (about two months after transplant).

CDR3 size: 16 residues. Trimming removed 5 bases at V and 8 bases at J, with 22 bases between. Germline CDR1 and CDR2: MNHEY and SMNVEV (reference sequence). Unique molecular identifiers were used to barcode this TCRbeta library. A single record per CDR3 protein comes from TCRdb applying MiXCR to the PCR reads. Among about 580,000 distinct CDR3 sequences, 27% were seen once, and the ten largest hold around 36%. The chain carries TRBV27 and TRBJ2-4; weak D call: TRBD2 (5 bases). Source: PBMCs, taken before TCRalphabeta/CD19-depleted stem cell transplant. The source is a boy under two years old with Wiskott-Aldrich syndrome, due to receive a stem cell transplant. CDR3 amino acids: CASSPRRGIATDIQYF. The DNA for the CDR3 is TGTGCCAGCAGTCCCAGGCGCGGAATAGCGACGGACATTCAGTACTTC.